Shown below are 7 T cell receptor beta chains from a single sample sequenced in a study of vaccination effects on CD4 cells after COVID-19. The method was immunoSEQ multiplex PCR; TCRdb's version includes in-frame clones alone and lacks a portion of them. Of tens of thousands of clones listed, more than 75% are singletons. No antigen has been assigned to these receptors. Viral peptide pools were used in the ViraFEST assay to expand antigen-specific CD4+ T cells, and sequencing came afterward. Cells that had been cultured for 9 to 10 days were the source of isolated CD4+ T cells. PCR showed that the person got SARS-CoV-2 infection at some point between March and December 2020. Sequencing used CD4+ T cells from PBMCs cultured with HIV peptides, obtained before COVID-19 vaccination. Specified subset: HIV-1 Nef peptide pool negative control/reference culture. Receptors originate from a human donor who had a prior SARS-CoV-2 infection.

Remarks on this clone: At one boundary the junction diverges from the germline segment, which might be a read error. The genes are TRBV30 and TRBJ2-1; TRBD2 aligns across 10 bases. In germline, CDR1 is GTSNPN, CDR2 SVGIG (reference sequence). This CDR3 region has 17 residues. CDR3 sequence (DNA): TGTGTCTGGAGTGGGCGAGCGGGGGGGAGCTCCTACAATGAGCAGTTCTTC. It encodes CVWSGRAGGSSYNEQFF.

The CDR3 here is CASRNRGSGNTIYF. For the CDR3, the DNA is TGTGCCAGCAGAAACAGGGGTTCTGGAAACACCATATATTTT. The chain couples TRBV6-5 to TRBJ1-3; 7 bases line up with TRBD1. V lost 6 bases and J lost 1; bases outside the gene matches: 3. CDR1 MNHEY and CDR2 SVGAGI come from the germline V gene. This CDR3 is built from 14 residues.

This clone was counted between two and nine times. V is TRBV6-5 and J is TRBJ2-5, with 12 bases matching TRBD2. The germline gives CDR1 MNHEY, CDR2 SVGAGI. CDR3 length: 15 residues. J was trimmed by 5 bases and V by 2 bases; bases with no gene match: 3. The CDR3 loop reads CASSYGLAGSETQYF. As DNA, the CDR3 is TGTGCCAGCAGTTACGGACTAGCGGGATCGGAGACCCAGTACTTC.

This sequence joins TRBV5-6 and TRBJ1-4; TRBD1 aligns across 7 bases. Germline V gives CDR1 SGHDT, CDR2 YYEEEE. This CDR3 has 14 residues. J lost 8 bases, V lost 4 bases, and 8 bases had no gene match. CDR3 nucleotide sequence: TGTGCCAGCAGCAGGGGGCAGTCGGGCGAAAAACTGTTTTTT. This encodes CASSRGQSGEKLFF.

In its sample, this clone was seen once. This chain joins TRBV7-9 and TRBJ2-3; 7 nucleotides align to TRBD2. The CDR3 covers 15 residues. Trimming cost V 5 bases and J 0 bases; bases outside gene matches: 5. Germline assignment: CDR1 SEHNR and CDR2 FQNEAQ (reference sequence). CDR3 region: CASSRSGTSTDTQYF. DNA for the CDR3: TGTGCCAGCAGCCGGAGCGGGACTAGCACAGATACGCAGTATTTT.

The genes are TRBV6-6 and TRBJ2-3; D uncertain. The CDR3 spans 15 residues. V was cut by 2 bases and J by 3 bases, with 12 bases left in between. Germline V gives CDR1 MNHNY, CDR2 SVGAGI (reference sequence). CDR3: CASSYAGPLTDTQYF. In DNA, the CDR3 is TGTGCCAGCAGTTACGCCGGACCTTTAACAGATACGCAGTATTTT.

This CDR3 is CASSFGTGSSGNTIYF. CDR3 coding DNA: TGTGCCAGCAGCTTTGGGACAGGTAGCTCTGGAAACACCATATATTTT. The rearrangement joins TRBV3-1 (or the pseudogene TRBV3-2) to TRBJ1-3; 8 bases align to TRBD1. Germline V lookup: CDR1 LGHDT, CDR2 YNNKEL (reference sequence). The CDR3 length is 16 residues. Trimming at V came to 5 bases and at J to 0 bases, leaving 6 bases not matched to a gene.